The 27 T cell receptor beta chains below were found in one sample sequenced in a study of post-analysis software for immune sequencing data. Unique molecular identifiers tagged the TCR beta cDNA libraries. One entry per CDR3 protein results from TCRdb running MiXCR on the PCR reads. This sample has 750,000 to 950,000 distinct CDR3 sequences, with under 70% found just once. These receptors' targets are unknown. Whole-study findings and limits: Comparison of patients with controls showed a handful of TRBV segments more frequent in patients, TRBV5-6, TRBV5-1 and TRBV20-1 among them.

Sequences were obtained from blood. The receptors stem from a girl aged 10 to 17 with multiple sclerosis.

In its sample, this clonotype was seen a few times. The CDR3 sequence is CASSPVGGNQPQHF. CDR3 nucleotides: TGTGCCAGCAGCCCTGTCGGAGGCAATCAGCCCCAGCATTTT. The chain has TRBV7-2 and TRBJ1-5; D remains unclear. The CDR3 has 14 residues. Germline values: CDR1 SGHTA, CDR2 FQGNSA. Trimming left V 5 bases short and J 2 bases short, with 10 bases between.

The rearrangement links TRBV20-1 to TRBJ2-6; D may be TRBD1 (5 bases). The CDR3 is 17 amino acids. Trimming took 4 bases from V and 0 from J, leaving 16 bases between them. From germline, CDR1 is DFQATT and CDR2 SNEGSKA (reference sequence). The CDR3 coding sequence is TGCAGTGCTACTACTTCCGACAGCCCCTCTGGGGCCAACGTCCTGACTTTC. Its protein is CSATTSDSPSGANVLTF.

This chain uses TRBV20-1 with TRBJ2-1, with TRBD2 identical over 7 bases. Germline V gene lookup returns CDR1 DFQATT and CDR2 SNEGSKA (reference sequence). The CDR3 has 16 amino acids. Trimming removed 0 bases from V and 4 bases from J; junction bases left unmatched: 9. The DNA for the CDR3 is TGCAGTGCTAGAGAAAGGACTAGTTCGGTGTACAATGAGCAGTTCTTC. As protein: CSARERTSSVYNEQFF.

The chain carries TRBV20-1 and TRBJ2-1, with D unclear. The CDR3 has 11 amino acids. Germline-derived CDR1 and CDR2 are DFQATT and SNEGSKA (reference sequence). V dropped 4 bases and J dropped 4 bases, with 5 bases sitting between them. DNA for the CDR3: TGCAGTGCTACAGGATACAATGAGCAGTTCTTC. It encodes CSATGYNEQFF.

The chain recombines TRBV20-1 with TRBJ2-2; 7 bases map to TRBD2. V was clipped by 0 bases and J by 5 bases; unmatched bases: 3. This CDR3 is 14 amino acids long. Germline CDR1 and CDR2: DFQATT and SNEGSKA (reference sequence). Here the CDR3 reads CSARDRGETGELFF. The CDR3 DNA is TGCAGTGCTAGAGATCGGGGGGAGACCGGGGAGCTGTTTTTT.

A few counts support this clonotype. The rearrangement joins TRBV12-3 or TRBV12-4 to TRBJ2-5, with D perhaps matching TRBD2 (5 bases). The length of the CDR3 is 13 residues. Deletions cut 4 bases from V and 11 bases from J, with 17 bases between. The CDR3 nucleotides are TGTGCCAGCAGTTCCCCGATCTCTTGGGAGCAGTACTTC. Translation gives CASSSPISWEQYF.

V is TRBV20-1 and J is TRBJ2-7, with 10 positions matching TRBD2. J gave up 3 bases and V 6 bases, and 8 bases lay outside the gene matches. The CDR3 has 14 amino acids. Germline V gene sequence: CDR1 DFQATT, CDR2 SNEGSKA (reference sequence). The CDR3: CSAAIAGGLYEQYF. DNA for the CDR3: TGCAGTGCAGCCATAGCGGGGGGCCTCTACGAGCAGTACTTC.

This chain uses TRBV27 with TRBJ2-7; D remains ambiguous. The V end lost 2 bases, the J end lost 3 bases, and 11 bases lay between the germline ends. The CDR3 consists of 14 residues. The V gene's germline CDR1 is MNHEY and CDR2 SMNVEV (reference sequence). CDR3 in DNA: TGTGCCAGCAGTTTAGGTGGGGTAGGCTACGAGCAGTACTTC. Its translation is CASSLGGVGYEQYF.

This clonotype was recorded a few times. DNA of the CDR3: TGCAGCGTCGAGGACAGTCGGCAAGAGACCCAGTACTTC. Residues: CSVEDSRQETQYF. V usage is TRBV29-1 and J usage is TRBJ2-5; a possible D gene is TRBD1 (6 bases). The germline V gene encodes CDR1 SQVTM and CDR2 ANQGSEA. The CDR3 loop spans 13 amino acids. Trimming left V 6 bases short and J 2 bases short, with 13 bases between.

This clonotype was detected a few times. The V gene is TRBV20-1, the J gene TRBJ2-1, with D hard to call. There are 14 residues in the CDR3. Trimming shortened V by 1 base and J by 12 bases, and 19 bases separated the two germline ends. Germline V CDR1 and CDR2: DFQATT, SNEGSKA (reference sequence). The CDR3 protein is CSARAVSLDEPQFF. The DNA for the CDR3 is TGCAGTGCTAGAGCAGTCTCCCTCGATGAACCGCAGTTCTTC.

This chain links TRBV7-9 with TRBJ2-3; maybe TRBD2 (5 bases). Trimming removed 3 bases from V and 6 bases from J, with 16 bases in between. The CDR3 is 15 residues long. The V gene's germline CDR1 is SEHNR and CDR2 FQNEAQ (reference sequence). The CDR3 bases are TGTGCCAGCAGCTTTGGCGGGCTCTTTGGGGATACGCAGTATTTT. As protein: CASSFGGLFGDTQYF.

The sample holds a few counts of this clonotype. The V and J genes are TRBV29-1 and TRBJ2-7; D is unresolved. The V end was cut by 4 bases, the J end by 4 bases, with 8 bases between. The CDR3 sequence is 11 residues long. In germline, CDR1 is SQVTM, CDR2 ANQGSEA. DNA for the CDR3: TGCAGCGTTGTGACCGGGTACGAGCAGTACTTC. As protein: CSVVTGYEQYF.

The genes are TRBV15 and TRBJ2-1, with 8 bases identical to TRBD2. V dropped 0 bases and J dropped 7; count of bases not matched to a gene: 8. CDR1 and CDR2 from the germline V gene are LNHNV and YYDKDF (reference sequence). The CDR3 sequence is 16 residues long. The CDR3, as DNA: TGTGCCACCAGCAGAGATCCATCTAGCGGGCGAAATGAGCAGTTCTTC. This codes for CATSRDPSSGRNEQFF. Complete variable domain (other parts from reference TRBV15 and TRBJ2-1): DAMVIQNPRYQVTQFGKPVTLSCSQTLNHNVMYWYQQKSSQAPKLLFHYYDKDFNNEADTPDNFQSRRPNTSFCFLDIRSPGLGDTAMYLCATSRDPSSGRNEQFFGPGTRLTVL.

This clonotype has just a few counts. The rearrangement links TRBV12-3 or TRBV12-4 to TRBJ2-1, with no clear D. Trimming removed 4 bases at V and 5 bases at J, with 6 bases between. This CDR3 has 12 amino acids. This CDR3 is CASSWTHNEQFF. CDR3 coding DNA: TGTGCCAGCAGTTGGACGCACAATGAGCAGTTCTTC.

This clonotype turned up a few times. The CDR3 region is CASGLTETDTQYF. CDR3 in DNA: TGTGCTAGTGGTTTGACAGAAACAGATACGCAGTATTTT. The chain has TRBV12-5 and TRBJ2-3, with D unclear. Germline CDR1 LGHNT, CDR2 FRNRAP. The V gene lost 2 bases and the J gene lost 3 bases, with 6 bases spanning the gap. The CDR3 has 13 residues.

The chain recombines TRBV5-5 with TRBJ1-2, with D tentatively TRBD1 (6 bases). The ends were cut back, 2 bases at V and 0 bases at J, with 11 bases in the middle. This CDR3 is 15 amino acids long. CDR1 is SGHKS and CDR2 is YYEKEE in the germline V gene (reference sequence). CDR3 protein: CASSFDRTSNYGYTF. Written as DNA, the CDR3 is TGTGCCAGCAGCTTTGACAGGACCTCTAACTATGGCTACACCTTC. Drawing the rest from reference TRBV5-5 and TRBJ1-2, the complete variable domain is DAGVTQSPTHLIKTRGQQVTLRCSPISGHKSVSWYQQVLGQGPQFIFQYYEKEERGRGNFPDRFSARQFPNYSSELNVNALLLGDSALYLCASSFDRTSNYGYTFGSGTRLTVV.

J is TRBJ1-2 and V is TRBV30, with D perhaps TRBD1 (5 bases). Germline V gene data show CDR1 as GTSNPN and CDR2 as SVGIG (reference sequence). There are 16 residues in the CDR3. Trimming shortened V by 4 bases and J by 5 bases, and 23 bases separated the two germline ends. Written as DNA, the CDR3 is TGTGCCTGGACTTTCACCGGGACTGAGATCGGATATGGCTACACCTTC. Its translation is CAWTFTGTEIGYGYTF.

J is TRBJ1-5 and V is TRBV2; no firm D call. Looked up from germline, CDR1 is SNHLY and CDR2 is FYNNEI. The V and J ends lost 3 bases and 6 bases respectively, with 15 bases between them. The CDR3 extends over 15 amino acids. The CDR3 DNA sequence: TGTGCCAGCAGTGACCGGTCGTTTCAAGGTCAGCCCCAGCATTTT. Protein: CASSDRSFQGQPQHF.

The chain couples TRBV10-3 to TRBJ2-7, with D maybe TRBD1 (6 bases). Germline V gene lookup returns CDR1 ENHRY and CDR2 SYGVKD. CDR3 length: 12 residues. V was clipped by 8 bases and J by 1 base, with 9 bases between them. As DNA, the CDR3 is TGTGCCATCGCAGGGGAGTCCTACGAGCAGTACTTC. As protein: CAIAGESYEQYF.

Only one count was recorded for this clonotype. CDR3: CASSLESASADTQYF. CDR3 coding DNA: TGTGCCAGCAGCTTAGAGTCGGCCAGCGCAGATACGCAGTATTTT. V is TRBV7-2 and J is TRBJ2-3; D is ambiguous. Between the trimmed V and J ends, which lost 1 base and 4 bases, there was a span of 12 bases. Germline assignment: CDR1 SGHTA and CDR2 FQGNSA. The CDR3 consists of 15 residues. The whole variable domain, remainder taken from reference TRBV7-2 and TRBJ2-3, is GAGVSQSPSNKVTEKGKDVELRCDPISGHTALYWYRQSLGQGLEFLIYFQGNSAPDKSGLPSDRFSAERTGGSVSTLTIQRTQQEDSAVYLCASSLESASADTQYFGPGTRLTVL.

The J gene is TRBJ1-5, the V gene TRBV29-1, with 7 bases identical to TRBD1. Germline lookup yields CDR1 SQVTM and CDR2 ANQGSEA. The trim removed 6 bases at V and 1 base at J, leaving 3 bases unmatched. CDR3 length equals 13 residues. In DNA form, the CDR3 reads TGCAGCGTAGGACAGGCGAGCAATCAGCCCCAGCATTTT. Its translation: CSVGQASNQPQHF. Combining the CDR3 with reference TRBV29-1 and TRBJ1-5 gives the whole variable domain SAVISQKPSRDICQRGTSLTIQCQVDSQVTMMFWYRQQPGQSLTLIATANQGSEATYESGFVIDKFPISRPNLTFSTLTVSNMSPEDSSIYLCSVGQASNQPQHFGDGTRLSIL.

V is TRBV20-1 and J is TRBJ2-7; a possible D gene is TRBD2 (6 bases). This CDR3 comprises 15 residues. V was clipped by 0 bases and J by 6 bases, with 18 bases between them. From germline, CDR1 is DFQATT and CDR2 SNEGSKA (reference sequence). As DNA, the CDR3 is TGCAGTGCTAGAGAATTTGGAACGGGAGCTCGCGAGCAGTACTTC. It specifies CSAREFGTGAREQYF.

The table lists this clonotype with a few counts. The V and J genes are TRBV5-1 and TRBJ2-1; either TRBD1 or TRBD2 may fit D (5 bases each). The CDR3 has 12 residues. Trimming cost V 4 bases and J 9 bases, with 11 bases left between them. Germline assignment: CDR1 SGHRS and CDR2 YFSETQ. CDR3: CASSGEGIEQFF. The CDR3 region has the DNA TGCGCCAGCAGCGGCGAGGGGATTGAGCAGTTCTTC.

Comments on this clonotype: One end of the junction fails to match germline, which may point to a read error. This sequence joins TRBV4-1 and TRBJ2-1, with D perhaps matching TRBD1 (5 bases). The CDR3 sequence is 15 residues long. CDR1 and CDR2 from the germline V gene are MGHRA and YSYEKL. This CDR3 is CAGSQDHEGVNEQFF. The DNA for the CDR3 is TGCGCCGGCAGCCAAGATCACGAAGGGGTCAATGAGCAGTTCTTC.

The V gene is TRBV2, the J gene TRBJ2-7; D may be TRBD2 (6 bases). The last part of the DNA fits TRBJ2-1 better; the J call may be wrong. Germline V gene sequence: CDR1 SNHLY, CDR2 FYNNEI. CDR3 size: 14 residues. The CDR3 DNA follows: TGTGCCAGCAGTCGGGGTCTCGGGACTTATGAGCAGTTCTTC. Its protein product is CASSRGLGTYEQFF.

V and J are TRBV14 and TRBJ2-1; TRBD2 is a possible D gene (6 bases). CDR3 size: 16 residues. V was shortened by 1 base and J by 9 bases, with 19 bases between the two germline ends. Germline assignment: CDR1 SGHDN and CDR2 FVKESK. The CDR3 DNA follows: TGTGCCAGCAGCCAAGTGCAGCCCCGGCGGGGTGGTGAGCAGTTCTTC. This encodes CASSQVQPRRGGEQFF.

The chain recombines TRBV5-1 with TRBJ2-1; D is undetermined. V was clipped by 0 bases and J by 4 bases, with 8 bases between them. The CDR3 runs to 14 residues. The germline CDR1 and CDR2 sequences are SGHRS and YFSETQ. The CDR3 is CASSLDGRYNEQFF. The CDR3 DNA reads as TGCGCCAGCAGCTTGGATGGCAGATACAATGAGCAGTTCTTC.